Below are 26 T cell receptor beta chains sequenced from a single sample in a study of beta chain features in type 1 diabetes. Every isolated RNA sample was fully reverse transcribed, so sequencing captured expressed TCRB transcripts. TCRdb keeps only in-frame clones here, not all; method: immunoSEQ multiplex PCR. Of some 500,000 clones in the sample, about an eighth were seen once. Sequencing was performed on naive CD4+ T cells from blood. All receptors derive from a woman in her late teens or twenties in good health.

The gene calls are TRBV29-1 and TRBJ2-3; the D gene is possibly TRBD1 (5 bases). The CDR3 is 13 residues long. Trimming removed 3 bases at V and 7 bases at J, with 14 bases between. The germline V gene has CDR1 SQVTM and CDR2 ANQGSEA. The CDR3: CSVDSYRGNTQYF. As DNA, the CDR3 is TGCAGCGTTGACTCCTATAGGGGTAATACGCAGTATTTT.

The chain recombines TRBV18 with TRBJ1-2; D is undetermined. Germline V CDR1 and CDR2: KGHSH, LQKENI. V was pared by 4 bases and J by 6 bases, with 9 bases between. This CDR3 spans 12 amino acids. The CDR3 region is CASSRQEDGYTF. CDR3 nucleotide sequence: TGTGCCAGCTCACGCCAGGAGGATGGCTACACCTTC.

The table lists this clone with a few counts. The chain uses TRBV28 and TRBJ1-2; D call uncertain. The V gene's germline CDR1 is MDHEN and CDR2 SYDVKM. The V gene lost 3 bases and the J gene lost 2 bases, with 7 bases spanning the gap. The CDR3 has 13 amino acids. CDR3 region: CASSFPANYGYTF. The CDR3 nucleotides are TGTGCCAGCAGTTTCCCGGCAAACTATGGCTACACCTTC.

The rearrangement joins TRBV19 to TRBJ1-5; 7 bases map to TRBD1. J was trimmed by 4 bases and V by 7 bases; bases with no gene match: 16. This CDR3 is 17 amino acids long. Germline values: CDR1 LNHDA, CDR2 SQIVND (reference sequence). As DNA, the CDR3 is TGTGCCAGTATCCCTCGAGGAGTAACAGGGGCAAATCAGCCCCAGCATTTT. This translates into CASIPRGVTGANQPQHF.

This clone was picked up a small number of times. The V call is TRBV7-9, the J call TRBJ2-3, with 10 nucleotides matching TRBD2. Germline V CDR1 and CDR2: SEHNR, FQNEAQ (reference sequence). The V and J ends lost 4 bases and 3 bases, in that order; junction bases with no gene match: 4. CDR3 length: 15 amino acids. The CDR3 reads CASSWTSGSTDTQYF. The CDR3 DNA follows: TGTGCCAGCAGCTGGACTAGCGGAAGTACAGATACGCAGTATTTT.

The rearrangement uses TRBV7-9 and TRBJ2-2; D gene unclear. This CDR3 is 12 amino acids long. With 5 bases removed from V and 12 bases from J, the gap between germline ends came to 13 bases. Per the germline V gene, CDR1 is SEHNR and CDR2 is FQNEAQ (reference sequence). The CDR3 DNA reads TGTGCCAGCAGCCGCCAAACCCCTCAGCTGTTTTTT. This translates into CASSRQTPQLFF. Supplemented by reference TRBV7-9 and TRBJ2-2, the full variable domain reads DTGVSQNPRHKITKRGQNVTFRCDPISEHNRLYWYRQTLGQGPEFLTYFQNEAQLEKSRLLSDRFSAERPKGSFSTLEIQRTEQGDSAMYLCASSRQTPQLFFGEGSRLTVL.

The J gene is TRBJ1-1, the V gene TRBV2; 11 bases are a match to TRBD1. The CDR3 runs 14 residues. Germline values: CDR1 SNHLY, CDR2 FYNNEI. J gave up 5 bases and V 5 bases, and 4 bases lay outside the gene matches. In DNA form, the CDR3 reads TGTGCCAGCAGTTCAGGGACAGGGGGAACTGAAGCTTTCTTT. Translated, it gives CASSSGTGGTEAFF.

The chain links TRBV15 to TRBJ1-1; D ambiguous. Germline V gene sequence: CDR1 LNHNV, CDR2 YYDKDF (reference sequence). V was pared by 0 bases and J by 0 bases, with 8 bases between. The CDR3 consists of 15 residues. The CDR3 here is CATSRDHTLNTEAFF. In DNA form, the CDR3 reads TGTGCCACCAGCAGAGATCACACGCTGAACACTGAAGCTTTCTTT.

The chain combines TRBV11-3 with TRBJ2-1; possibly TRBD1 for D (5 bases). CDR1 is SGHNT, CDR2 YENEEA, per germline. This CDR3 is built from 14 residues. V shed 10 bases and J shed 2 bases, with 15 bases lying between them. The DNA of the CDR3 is TGTGCCACCTCCCTCACAGGAGCCTACAATGAGCAGTTCTTC. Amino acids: CATSLTGAYNEQFF.

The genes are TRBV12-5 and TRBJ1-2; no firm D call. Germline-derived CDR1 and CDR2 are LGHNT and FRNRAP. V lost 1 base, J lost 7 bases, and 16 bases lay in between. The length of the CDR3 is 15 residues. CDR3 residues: CASGLGKPVVGGYTF. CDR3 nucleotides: TGTGCTAGTGGTTTGGGAAAGCCGGTTGTTGGTGGCTACACCTTC. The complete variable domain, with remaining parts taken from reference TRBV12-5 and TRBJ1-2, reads DARVTQTPRHKVTEMGQEVTMRCQPILGHNTVFWYRQTMMQGLELLAYFRNRAPLDDSGMPKDRFSAEMPDATLATLKIQPSEPRDSAVYFCASGLGKPVVGGYTFGSGTRLTVV.

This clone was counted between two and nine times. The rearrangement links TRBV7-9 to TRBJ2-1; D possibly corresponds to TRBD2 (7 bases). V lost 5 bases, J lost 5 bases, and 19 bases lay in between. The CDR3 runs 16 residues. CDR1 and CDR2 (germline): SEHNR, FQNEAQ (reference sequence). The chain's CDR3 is CASSPQGLAVDNEQFF. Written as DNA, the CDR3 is TGTGCCAGCAGCCCCCAGGGGCTAGCGGTAGACAATGAGCAGTTCTTC.

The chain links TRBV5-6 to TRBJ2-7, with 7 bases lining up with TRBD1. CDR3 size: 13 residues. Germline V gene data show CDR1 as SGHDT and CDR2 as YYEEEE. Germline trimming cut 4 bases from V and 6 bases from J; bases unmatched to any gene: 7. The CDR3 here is CASSREQGREQYV. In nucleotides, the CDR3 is TGTGCCAGCAGCAGAGAACAGGGGCGCGAGCAGTACGTC.

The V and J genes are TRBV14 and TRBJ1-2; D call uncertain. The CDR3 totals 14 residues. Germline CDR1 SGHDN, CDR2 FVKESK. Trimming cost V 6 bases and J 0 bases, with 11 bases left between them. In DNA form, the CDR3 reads TGTGCCAGCAGTCCCTGGACGGCTAACTATGGCTACACCTTC. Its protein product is CASSPWTANYGYTF.

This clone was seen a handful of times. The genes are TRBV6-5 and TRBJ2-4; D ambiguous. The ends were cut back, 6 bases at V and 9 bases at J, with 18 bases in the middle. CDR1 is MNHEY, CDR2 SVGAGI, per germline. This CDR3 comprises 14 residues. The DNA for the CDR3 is TGTGCCAGCAGCCGTAACCGAGACCAAGGCATTCAGTACTTC. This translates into CASSRNRDQGIQYF.

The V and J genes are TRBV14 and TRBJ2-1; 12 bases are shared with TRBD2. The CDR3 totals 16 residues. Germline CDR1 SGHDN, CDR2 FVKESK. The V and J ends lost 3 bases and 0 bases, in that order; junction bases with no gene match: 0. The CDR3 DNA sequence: TGTGCCAGCAGCCAGACTAGCGGGAGCTCCTACAATGAGCAGTTCTTC. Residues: CASSQTSGSSYNEQFF.

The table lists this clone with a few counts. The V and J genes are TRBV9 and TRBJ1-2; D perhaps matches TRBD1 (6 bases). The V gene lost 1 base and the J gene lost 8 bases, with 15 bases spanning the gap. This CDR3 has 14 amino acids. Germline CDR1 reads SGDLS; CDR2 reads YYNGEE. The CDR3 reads CASSVLSGAQGYTF. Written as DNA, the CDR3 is TGTGCCAGCAGCGTATTGTCAGGGGCGCAAGGCTACACCTTC.

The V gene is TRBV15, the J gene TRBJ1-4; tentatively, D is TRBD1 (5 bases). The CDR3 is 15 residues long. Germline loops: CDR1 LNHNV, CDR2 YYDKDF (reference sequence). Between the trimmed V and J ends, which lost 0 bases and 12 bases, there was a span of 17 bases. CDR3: CATSRDRDPWWELFF. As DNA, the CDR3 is TGTGCCACCAGCAGAGATAGGGACCCTTGGTGGGAACTGTTTTTT.

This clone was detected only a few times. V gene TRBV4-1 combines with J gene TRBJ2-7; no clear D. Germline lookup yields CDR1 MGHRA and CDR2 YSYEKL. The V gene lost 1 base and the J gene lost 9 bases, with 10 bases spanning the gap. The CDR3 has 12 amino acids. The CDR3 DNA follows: TGCGCCAGCAGCCAAGGCATTTTATCGCAGTACGTC. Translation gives CASSQGILSQYV.

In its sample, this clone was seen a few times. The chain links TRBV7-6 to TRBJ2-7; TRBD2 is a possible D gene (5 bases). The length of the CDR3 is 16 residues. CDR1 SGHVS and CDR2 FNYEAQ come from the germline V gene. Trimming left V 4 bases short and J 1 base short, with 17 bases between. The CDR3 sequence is CASSYGKGIRSYEQYF. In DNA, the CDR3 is TGTGCCAGCAGCTACGGGAAGGGTATAAGGTCCTACGAGCAGTACTTC.

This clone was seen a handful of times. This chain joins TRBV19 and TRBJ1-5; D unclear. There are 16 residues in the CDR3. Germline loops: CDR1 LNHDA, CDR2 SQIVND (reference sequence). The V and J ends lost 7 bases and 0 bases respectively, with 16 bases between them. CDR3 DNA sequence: TGTGCCAGTACCCCGGTGGGGATATATAGCAATCAGCCCCAGCATTTT. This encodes CASTPVGIYSNQPQHF.

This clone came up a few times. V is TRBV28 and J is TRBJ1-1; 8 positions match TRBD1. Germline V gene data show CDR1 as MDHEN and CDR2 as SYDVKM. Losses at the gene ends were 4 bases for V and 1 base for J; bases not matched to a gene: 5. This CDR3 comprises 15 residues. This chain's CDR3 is CASSSYRGTNTEAFF. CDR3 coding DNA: TGTGCCAGCAGTTCGTACAGGGGGACGAACACTGAAGCTTTCTTT.

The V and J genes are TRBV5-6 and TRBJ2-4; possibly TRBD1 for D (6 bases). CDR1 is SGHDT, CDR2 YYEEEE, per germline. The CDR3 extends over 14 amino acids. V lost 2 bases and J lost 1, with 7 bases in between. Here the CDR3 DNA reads TGTGCCAGCAGCTTAACAGGGGCCAAAAACATTCAGTACTTC. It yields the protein CASSLTGAKNIQYF.

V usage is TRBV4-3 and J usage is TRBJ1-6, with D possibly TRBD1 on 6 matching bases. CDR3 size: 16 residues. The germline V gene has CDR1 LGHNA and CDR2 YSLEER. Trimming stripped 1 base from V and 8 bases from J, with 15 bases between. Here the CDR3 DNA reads TGCGCCAGCAGCCAAGGTGGACAGTCCTTCCATTCACCCCTCCACTTT. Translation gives CASSQGGQSFHSPLHF.

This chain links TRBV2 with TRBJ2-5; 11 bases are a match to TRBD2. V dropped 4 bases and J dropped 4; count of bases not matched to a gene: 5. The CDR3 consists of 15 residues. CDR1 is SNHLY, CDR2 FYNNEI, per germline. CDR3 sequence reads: CASSGPTSGGETQYF. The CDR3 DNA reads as TGTGCCAGCAGTGGCCCAACTAGCGGGGGAGAGACCCAGTACTTC.

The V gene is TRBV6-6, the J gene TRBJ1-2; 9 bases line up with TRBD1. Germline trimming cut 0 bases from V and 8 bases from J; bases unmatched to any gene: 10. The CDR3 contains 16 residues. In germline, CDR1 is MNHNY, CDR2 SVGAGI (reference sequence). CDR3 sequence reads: CASSYSSQWTGEGYTF. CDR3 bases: TGTGCCAGCAGTTACTCGAGTCAATGGACAGGGGAAGGCTACACCTTC.

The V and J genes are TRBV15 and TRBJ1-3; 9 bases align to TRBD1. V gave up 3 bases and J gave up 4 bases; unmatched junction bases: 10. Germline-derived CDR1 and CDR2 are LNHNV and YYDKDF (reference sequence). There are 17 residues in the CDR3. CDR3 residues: CATSRRPGQGPGNTIYF. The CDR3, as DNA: TGTGCCACCAGCAGGCGACCGGGACAGGGTCCCGGAAACACCATATATTTT.